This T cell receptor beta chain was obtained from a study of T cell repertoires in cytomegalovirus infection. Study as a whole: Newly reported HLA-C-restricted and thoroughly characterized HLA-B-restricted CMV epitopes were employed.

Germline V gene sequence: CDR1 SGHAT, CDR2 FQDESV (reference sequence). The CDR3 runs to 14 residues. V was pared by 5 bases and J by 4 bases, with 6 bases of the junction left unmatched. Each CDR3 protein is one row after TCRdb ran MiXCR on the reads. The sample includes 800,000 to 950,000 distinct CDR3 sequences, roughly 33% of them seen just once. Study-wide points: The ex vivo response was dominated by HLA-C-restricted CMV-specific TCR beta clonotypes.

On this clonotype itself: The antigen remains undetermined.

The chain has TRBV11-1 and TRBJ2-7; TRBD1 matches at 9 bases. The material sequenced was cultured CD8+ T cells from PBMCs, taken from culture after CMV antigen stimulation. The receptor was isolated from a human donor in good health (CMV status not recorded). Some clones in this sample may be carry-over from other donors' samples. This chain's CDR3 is CASSRTGGLYEQYF. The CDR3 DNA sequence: TGTGCCAGCAGCCGAACAGGGGGCTTGTACGAGCAGTACTTC.